The sequence of this T cell receptor (beta chain) was determined in a study of blood T cell repertoires in COVID-19. Turning to the study itself: COVID-19 samples, acute and convalescent, were from the United States, Italy and Spain. Sources were T cells, B-cell-depleted T cells, or PBMCs; the material itself was cDNA or gDNA.

In the source study's methods: Nucleated cell number was recorded as an estimate derived from reference gene primer amplification. TCRdb's copy holds only in-frame clones and misses some; the assay was immunoSEQ multiplex PCR. Clone size and V and J calls were adopted from that table, with D and trimming inferred from the DNA. The data show 140,000 or so clones, with about nine tenths seen just once and under 2% held by the top ten. The V gene's germline CDR1 is LGHDT and CDR2 YNNKEL (reference sequence). This CDR3 has 15 residues. Trimming cost V 1 base and J 2 bases, with 6 bases left between them.

The rearrangement joins TRBV3-1 (or the pseudogene TRBV3-2) to TRBJ2-6, with unresolved D. Sequencing used peripheral blood. This receptor was identified in a human donor in a cohort sampled during active COVID-19. The CDR3 protein is CASSQGLAGANVLTF. CDR3 bases: TGTGCCAGCAGCCAAGGGTTAGCTGGGGCCAACGTCCTGACTTTC.